The T cell receptor beta chain described here comes from a study of identical twins. Study-wide results and limits: For out-of-frame alpha sequences shared by twins, low generation probability was in excess. Part of the zero-insertion signal could reflect confounding by invariant MAIT and iNKT cells.

The CDR3 length is 15 residues. CDR1 and CDR2 from the germline V gene are SNHLY and FYNNEI. TCRdb analysed the 5' RACE reads with MiXCR anew, one entry per CDR3 protein. The sample lists about 340,000 distinct CDR3 sequences, approximately 13% occurring once. This clonotype was observed once. Its antigen is as yet unknown. The junction does not match germline at one end; this may be a read error. This sample was also put to use in a study of yellow fever vaccine responses in identical twins.

The receptor's source is a young woman in good health. The specimen was CD8+ T cells sorted from blood. V usage is TRBV2 and J usage is TRBJ2-5; D gene uncertain. CDR3 loop: CAGSDVWERQETQYF. The DNA for the CDR3 is TGTGCCGGCAGTGACGTGTGGGAACGGCAGGAGACCCAGTACTTC.